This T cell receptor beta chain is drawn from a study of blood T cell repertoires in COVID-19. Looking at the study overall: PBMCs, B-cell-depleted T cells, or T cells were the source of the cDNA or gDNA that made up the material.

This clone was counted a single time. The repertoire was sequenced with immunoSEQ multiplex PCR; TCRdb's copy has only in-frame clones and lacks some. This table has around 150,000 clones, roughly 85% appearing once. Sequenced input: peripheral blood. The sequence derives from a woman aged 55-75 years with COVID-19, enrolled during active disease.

CDR3 residues: CASSSGGETQYF. As DNA, the CDR3 is TGTGCCAGTAGTAGCGGGGGTGAGACCCAGTACTTC. This chain connects TRBV19 to TRBJ2-5; 7 bases line up with TRBD2. Looked up from germline, CDR1 is LNHDA and CDR2 is SQIVND (reference sequence). There are 12 residues in the CDR3. The V gene end was trimmed by 4 bases and the J gene end by 5 bases; junction bases not matched to a gene: 1.